The entry below describes one T cell receptor beta chain. Its antigen is undetermined. This specimen comes from a study of T cell responses to AZD1222 COVID-19 vaccine. General study findings and limits: Females made up more of the donors, who were largely white British, and clonal diversity may have come out too low. Dominant CD4 TCR responses targeted spike regions 160-218 and 743-854.

The CDR3 is 15 residues long. V lost 6 bases to trimming and J lost 4 bases; unmatched junction nucleotides: 8. Germline CDR1 LNHDA, CDR2 SQIVND (reference sequence). Data came from immunoSEQ multiplex PCR; TCRdb stores just in-frame clones and leaves some out. The sample has 150,000 to 160,000 clones; around 90% are singletons. The receptor was derived from an adult in good health. The sequences come from peripheral blood, collected on day 0 of AZD1222 vaccination. This chain joins TRBV19 and TRBJ1-5; 8 bases are shared with TRBD1. Here the CDR3 reads CASRKERQGNQPQHF. For the CDR3, the DNA is TGTGCCAGTAGGAAGGAAAGACAGGGGAATCAGCCCCAGCATTTT.